The clone carrying this T cell receptor beta chain was counted many times. A read error may account for a junction end that differs from germline. MiXCR, applied by TCRdb to the 5' RACE reads, yields one record per CDR3 protein. The sample includes tens of thousands of distinct CDR3 sequences, 5% to 6% of them seen just once. This sample is drawn from a study of early T cells in non-severe SARS-CoV-2 infection. Study background: The sequenced material was bulk RNA from unsorted whole blood, and its chains were unpaired.

The germline gives CDR1 SSHAT, CDR2 FNYEAQ (reference sequence). The CDR3 has 13 amino acids. The chain combines TRBV7-7 with TRBJ2-5; tentative D call: TRBD1 (5 bases). The sequenced sample consisted of whole blood. The receptor's source is an adult who was a healthcare worker with PCR-confirmed SARS-CoV-2 infection or an uninfected control (not recorded which). The CDR3 DNA sequence: TGTGCTAGCAGCTTAGGGGTCGAAGAGACCCAGTACTTC. It specifies CASSLGVEETQYF.